What follows are 5 T cell receptor beta chains derived from one specimen sequenced in a study of beta chain features in type 1 diabetes. As every portion of the isolated RNA was reverse transcribed, the sequencing read expressed TCRB transcripts. Clones were sequenced by immunoSEQ multiplex PCR, and TCRdb holds only the in-frame ones, with some missing. In the table there are about 900,000 clones, 15% to 20% of which are singletons. The source material was naive CD4+ T cells from blood. The receptors were gathered from a young woman in good health.

The genes are TRBV27 and TRBJ2-2; TRBD1 matches 9 bases. V dropped 4 bases and J dropped 7; count of bases not matched to a gene: 4. The V gene's germline CDR1 is MNHEY and CDR2 SMNVEV (reference sequence). The CDR3 totals 14 residues. The DNA of the CDR3 is TGTGCCAGCAGTTACAGGGGGCTGGTCGGGGAGCTGTTTTTT. Its translation: CASSYRGLVGELFF.

This clone was recorded a few times. The junction differs from germline at one of its ends, possibly a read error. This chain links TRBV2 with TRBJ1-3, with TRBD1 as a possible D gene (6 bases). Per the germline V gene, CDR1 is SNHLY and CDR2 is FYNNEI. The CDR3 spans 15 residues. DNA for the CDR3: TGTGCCAGCAGTGATCCGACAGGCTCTGAAAACACCATATATTTT. It is translated as CASSDPTGSENTIYF.

This clone was counted only a few times. The chain employs TRBV6-5 and TRBJ2-7; 10 nucleotides agree with TRBD2. Trimming removed 0 bases from V and 2 bases from J; junction bases left unmatched: 4. Germline CDR1 and CDR2: MNHEY and SVGAGI. The CDR3 runs to 16 residues. The CDR3 nucleotides read TGTGCCAGCAGTTACTCAGGGCTAGCGGGGGCCTACGAGCAGTACTTC. Translated, it gives CASSYSGLAGAYEQYF.

This clone appeared a few times. The chain employs TRBV7-3 and TRBJ2-2, with D perhaps matching TRBD1 (6 bases). Deletions cut 2 bases from V and 2 bases from J, with 15 bases between. This CDR3 comprises 17 residues. Germline loops: CDR1 SGHTA, CDR2 FQGTGA. For the CDR3, the DNA is TGTGCCAGCAGCTTAGGCAGGGGCCTAACCAACACCGGGGAGCTGTTTTTT. Translation gives CASSLGRGLTNTGELFF.

This clone was detected a few times. V usage is TRBV19 and J usage is TRBJ2-3; 7 nucleotides match TRBD1. This CDR3 has 13 amino acids. V was clipped by 9 bases and J by 6 bases; unmatched bases: 9. Germline CDR1 and CDR2: LNHDA and SQIVND (reference sequence). The CDR3: CASREGAADTQYF. CDR3 sequence (DNA): TGTGCCAGCAGAGAGGGGGCCGCCGATACGCAGTATTTT.